This T cell receptor beta chain comes out of a study of cytomegalovirus exposure and HLA in healthy donors. Study context: Findings of an earlier analysis included roughly 110 million unique TCR beta sequences from 170 million or so T cells. Study observations and caveats: A later examination showed that TCR association rates differed by HLA locus, with DRB1 most and HLA-C fewest. Despite most TCR sequences being rare, some public TCRs occurred in many donors. Confirmation in vitro established that a few CMV-associated chains were specific for CMV antigens.

Trimming took 0 bases from V and 5 from J; bases not matched to a gene: 2. The CDR3 is made up of 15 amino acids. Germline V CDR1 and CDR2: SGHRS, YFSETQ. On this clone: Its specificity is not known.

PCR involved 60 Vbeta and 13 Jbeta primers. Profiled with immunoSEQ multiplex PCR; TCRdb holds only in-frame clones, not every one. The sample lists some 150,000 clones; roughly 79% were seen once. The sample comprised PBMCs. The sequence was obtained from a young woman in good health and CMV-seropositive. The J gene is TRBJ2-2, the V gene TRBV5-1; 9 bases align to TRBD2. Here the CDR3 DNA reads TGCGCCAGCAGCTTGGAACTAGCGGGTACCGGGGAGCTGTTTTTT. As protein: CASSLELAGTGELFF.